These 27 T cell receptor beta chains were all obtained from the same sample, sequenced in a study of PD-L1 blockade in urothelial cancer. The time point was: peripheral blood 6 weeks after treatment start. This table comes from immunoSEQ multiplex PCR, and its TCRdb copy is limited to in-frame clones, with some not included. The table records 120,000 or so clones, roughly 82% of them present only once. The sequencing here drew on PBMCs, taken around atezolizumab (anti-PD-L1) treatment. The receptors shown here come from a man between 50 and 59 years old with urothelial cancer.

The chain has TRBV5-4 and TRBJ2-4, with D perhaps TRBD2 (6 bases). Trimming stripped 0 bases from V and 0 bases from J, with 13 bases between. Germline V gene sequence: CDR1 SGHNT, CDR2 YYREEE (reference sequence). The CDR3 runs 17 residues. This chain's CDR3 is CASSLGEEQTAKNIQYF. The CDR3 DNA sequence: TGTGCCAGCAGCTTGGGGGAGGAGCAGACAGCCAAAAACATTCAGTACTTC.

The chain employs TRBV5-1 and TRBJ1-1; possible D gene TRBD1, 5 bases. The V end lost 3 bases, the J end lost 1 base, and 10 bases lay between the germline ends. Germline V gene sequence: CDR1 SGHRS, CDR2 YFSETQ. The CDR3 length is 14 residues. Here the CDR3 DNA reads TGCGCCAGCAGCTATGCAGACAGGAACACTGAAGCTTTCTTT. Translating it yields CASSYADRNTEAFF.

The chain joins TRBV7-2 to TRBJ1-5; weak D call: TRBD1 (6 bases). The V and J ends lost 3 bases and 10 bases respectively, with 19 bases between them. The germline V gene encodes CDR1 SGHTA and CDR2 FQGNSA. The CDR3 is made up of 15 amino acids. The CDR3, as DNA: TGTGCCAGCAGCTTGAAATGGGAAGGGGGGGGCCCCCAGCATTTT. Its protein is CASSLKWEGGGPQHF.

The chain carries TRBV7-6 and TRBJ1-2, with TRBD1 identical over 7 bases. CDR3 size: 14 residues. Losses at the gene ends were 5 bases for V and 8 bases for J; bases not matched to a gene: 11. The V gene's germline CDR1 is SGHVS and CDR2 FNYEAQ. The CDR3 nucleotides are TGTGCCAGCAGCCCGACCGACAGGGTATACGGCTACACCTTC. It yields the protein CASSPTDRVYGYTF. Variable domain in full (rest from reference TRBV7-6 and TRBJ1-2): GAGVSQSPRYKVTKRGQDVALRCDPISGHVSLYWYRQALGQGPEFLTYFNYEAQQDKSGLPNDRFSAERPEGSISTLTIQRTEQRDSAMYRCASSPTDRVYGYTFGSGTRLTVV.

With respect to this clone: Compared with germline, one end of the junction differs, possibly owing to a read error. This chain links TRBV7-7 with TRBJ2-5, with D possibly matching TRBD2 (7 bases). This CDR3 region has 17 residues. CDR1 SSHAT and CDR2 FNYEAQ come from the germline V gene (reference sequence). CDR3 DNA sequence: TGTGCTAGCAGCTTGGGGGTATCGGGGGGCGCCAAAGAGACCCAGTACTTC. Amino acids: CASSLGVSGGAKETQYF.

This chain uses TRBV2 with TRBJ2-5, with D possibly being TRBD2 (5 bases). This CDR3 has 15 residues. Trimming stripped 3 bases from V and 5 bases from J, with 16 bases between. The germline CDR1 and CDR2 sequences are SNHLY and FYNNEI. CDR3 sequence: CASSEVGVFGETQYF. DNA for the CDR3: TGTGCCAGCAGTGAGGTCGGGGTCTTTGGGGAGACCCAGTACTTC.

V and J are TRBV5-1 and TRBJ1-4; D ambiguous. There are 14 residues in the CDR3. V lost 2 bases, J lost 8 bases, and 13 bases lay in between. Per the germline V gene, CDR1 is SGHRS and CDR2 is YFSETQ. DNA for the CDR3: TGCGCCAGCAGCTTCGGAGGGTTTCAGGAAAAACTGTTTTTT. Protein sequence: CASSFGGFQEKLFF.

This clone was counted once. V usage is TRBV28 and J usage is TRBJ2-7, with a weak D call TRBD1 (6 bases). V was shortened by 4 bases and J by 2 bases, with 12 bases between the two germline ends. Germline CDR1 is MDHEN and CDR2 is SYDVKM. The CDR3 has 14 amino acids. CDR3 DNA: TGTGCCAGCAGTTCCGGACAGTCTACCTACGAGCAGTACTTC. This gives the protein CASSSGQSTYEQYF.

The chain uses TRBV4-1 and TRBJ2-2; D uncertain. The CDR3 runs 16 residues. V shed 0 bases and J shed 0 bases, with 8 bases lying between them. Germline CDR1 MGHRA, CDR2 YSYEKL. CDR3: CASSQDAQTNTGELFF. The CDR3 DNA reads TGCGCCAGCAGCCAAGATGCACAAACGAACACCGGGGAGCTGTTTTTT.

Only one count was recorded for this clone. The chain links TRBV28 to TRBJ2-7; maybe TRBD2 (6 bases). Per the germline V gene, CDR1 is MDHEN and CDR2 is SYDVKM. This CDR3 is 15 amino acids long. Trimming stripped 6 bases from V and 3 bases from J, with 18 bases between. CDR3 in amino acids: CASRSPGVSVYEQYF. DNA of the CDR3: TGTGCCAGCAGGTCACCGGGGGTTTCGGTCTACGAGCAGTACTTC.

The chain uses TRBV18 and TRBJ1-1, with no clear D. The CDR3 covers 14 residues. V lost 0 bases and J lost 1, with 6 bases in between. CDR1 is KGHSH, CDR2 LQKENI, per germline. Here the CDR3 reads CASSPPVRNTEAFF. CDR3 DNA sequence: TGTGCCAGCTCACCACCGGTGAGGAACACTGAAGCTTTCTTT.

This clone was seen once. The rearrangement links TRBV5-1 to TRBJ2-1; perhaps TRBD2 as D (5 bases). Germline loops: CDR1 SGHRS, CDR2 YFSETQ. V was pared by 6 bases and J by 7 bases, with 14 bases between. The CDR3 spans 13 residues. CDR3 region: CASKEGNKNEQFF. The CDR3 DNA is TGCGCCAGCAAAGAGGGTAACAAGAATGAGCAGTTCTTC.

This clone was seen once. CDR3 residues: CASSFSGGTTEAFF. In nucleotides, the CDR3 is TGCGCCAGCAGCTTCTCAGGGGGGACCACTGAAGCTTTCTTT. V usage is TRBV5-1 and J usage is TRBJ1-1; 7 bases align to TRBD1. Germline values: CDR1 SGHRS, CDR2 YFSETQ. The CDR3 is 14 residues long. J was trimmed by 4 bases and V by 2 bases; bases with no gene match: 5.

This chain joins TRBV14 and TRBJ1-2; D is perhaps TRBD1 (6 bases). The CDR3 is made up of 15 amino acids. Trimming cost V 0 bases and J 7 bases, with 15 bases left between them. Germline CDR1 and CDR2: SGHDN and FVKESK. As DNA, the CDR3 is TGTGCCAGCAGCCAAGAAATCACAGGGCGAAGTGGCTACACCTTC. Its translation: CASSQEITGRSGYTF.

This clone has a single count. The chain employs TRBV7-9 and TRBJ2-2, with D unclear. The CDR3 is 13 amino acids. Trimming pared 3 bases from V and 3 bases from J, leaving 5 bases between. Germline-derived CDR1 and CDR2 are SEHNR and FQNEAQ (reference sequence). CDR3 nucleotide sequence: TGTGCCAGCAGCTTTCATTACACCGGGGAGCTGTTTTTT. Amino acids: CASSFHYTGELFF.

With regard to this clone: Germline is not matched at one junction end, which may reflect a read error. The gene calls are TRBV9 and TRBJ2-2; perhaps TRBD2 as D (7 bases). Germline loops: CDR1 SGDLS, CDR2 YYNGEE. This CDR3 has 14 amino acids. The CDR3 region is CAGSVGGGTGELFF. CDR3 coding DNA: TGTGCCGGCAGCGTAGGGGGGGGCACCGGGGAGCTGTTTTTT.

The chain combines TRBV2 with TRBJ1-1; a possible D gene is TRBD1 (5 bases). The CDR3 has 13 residues. Trimming shortened V by 7 bases and J by 3 bases, and 12 bases separated the two germline ends. Germline V CDR1 and CDR2: SNHLY, FYNNEI. The DNA of the CDR3 is TGTGCCAGCACGGTGGACAAAGACACTGAAGCTTTCTTT. Residues: CASTVDKDTEAFF.

The chain is built from TRBV27 and TRBJ1-2; TRBD1 agrees at 8 bases. Trimming removed 4 bases from V and 8 bases from J; junction bases left unmatched: 9. The CDR3 totals 14 residues. The germline gives CDR1 MNHEY, CDR2 SMNVEV (reference sequence). In DNA, the CDR3 is TGTGCCAGCAGTTCCTTGGACAGGGTAGGAGGCTACACCTTC. It encodes CASSSLDRVGGYTF.

The rearrangement links TRBV28 to TRBJ1-1; D unresolved. Trimming took off 3 bases at V and 1 base at J, with 9 bases between the two ends. CDR3 length: 14 residues. Germline V gene lookup returns CDR1 MDHEN and CDR2 SYDVKM. Here the CDR3 DNA reads TGTGCCAGCAGTTTGAACAGAACGAACACTGAAGCTTTCTTT. Its translation is CASSLNRTNTEAFF.

The count of this clone is one. V gene TRBV10-3 combines with J gene TRBJ2-1; D gene unclear. Germline CDR1 reads ENHRY; CDR2 reads SYGVKD. The CDR3 has 14 residues. The germline V and J ends were trimmed by 0 bases and 8 bases, with 11 bases remaining between them. Here the CDR3 DNA reads TGTGCCATCAGTGAGTCGACCTGGAGTGATGAGCAGTTCTTC. It is translated as CAISESTWSDEQFF.

This chain uses TRBV7-9 with TRBJ1-4; D uncertain. The germline gives CDR1 SEHNR, CDR2 FQNEAQ (reference sequence). With 5 bases removed from V and 0 bases from J, the gap between germline ends came to 10 bases. This CDR3 is 15 amino acids long. The CDR3 DNA reads TGTGCCAGCAGCCTCGCGGGCCCAACTAATGAAAAACTGTTTTTT. Its protein product is CASSLAGPTNEKLFF. The variable domain in full, completed from reference TRBV7-9 and TRBJ1-4, reads DTGVSQNPRHKITKRGQNVTFRCDPISEHNRLYWYRQTLGQGPEFLTYFQNEAQLEKSRLLSDRFSAERPKGSFSTLEIQRTEQGDSAMYLCASSLAGPTNEKLFFGSGTQLSVL.

This chain joins TRBV30 and TRBJ2-7; TRBD2 aligns across 10 bases. Germline values: CDR1 GTSNPN, CDR2 SVGIG (reference sequence). J was trimmed by 5 bases and V by 6 bases; bases with no gene match: 19. The CDR3 runs 17 residues. CDR3 sequence reads: CACSLRNRLAGAHEQYF. DNA for the CDR3: TGTGCCTGCTCGCTACGAAATAGACTAGCGGGTGCGCACGAGCAGTACTTC.

The V call is TRBV7-8, the J call TRBJ1-5; possible D gene TRBD1, 6 bases. The germline CDR1 and CDR2 sequences are SGHVS and FQNEAQ. The ends were cut back, 4 bases at V and 4 bases at J, with 17 bases in the middle. The CDR3 covers 16 residues. CDR3 nucleotides: TGTGCCAGCAGCTCATTGGGGGGGCCTACAAATCAGCCCCAGCATTTT. It is translated as CASSSLGGPTNQPQHF.

V gene TRBV30 combines with J gene TRBJ2-1, with D possibly TRBD1 on 5 matching bases. Per germline, CDR1 GTSNPN and CDR2 SVGIG (reference sequence). The CDR3 is 12 amino acids. Trimming took 0 bases from V and 9 from J, leaving 9 bases between them. CDR3 loop: CAWSVQDFEQFF. The CDR3 DNA follows: TGTGCCTGGAGTGTACAGGATTTTGAGCAGTTCTTC.

The chain has TRBV5-4 and TRBJ2-7; 9 nucleotides align to TRBD1. Germline V gives CDR1 SGHNT, CDR2 YYREEE (reference sequence). CDR3 size: 15 residues. Germline trimming cut 4 bases from V and 0 bases from J; bases unmatched to any gene: 5. CDR3 nucleotide sequence: TGTGCCAGCAGCCCCGGGACAGGGACCTCCTACGAGCAGTACTTC. Translated: CASSPGTGTSYEQYF.

The chain employs TRBV9 and TRBJ2-6; no clear D. V shed 0 bases and J shed 1 base, with 11 bases lying between them. The germline gives CDR1 SGDLS, CDR2 YYNGEE. CDR3 length equals 17 residues. CDR3 sequence (DNA): TGTGCCAGCAGCGTAGTTCCCCAGTTTTCTGGGGCCAACGTCCTGACTTTC. This encodes CASSVVPQFSGANVLTF.

V gene TRBV5-1 combines with J gene TRBJ2-3; tentatively, D is TRBD2 (5 bases). Germline V gives CDR1 SGHRS, CDR2 YFSETQ. CDR3 size: 15 residues. Trimming took off 4 bases at V and 0 bases at J, with 12 bases between the two ends. CDR3 in amino acids: CASSPDGVSTDTQYF. The CDR3 DNA reads as TGCGCCAGCAGCCCCGACGGGGTAAGCACAGATACGCAGTATTTT.